The 5 T cell receptor beta chains below were found in one sample sequenced in a study of T-cell reconstitution after alpha-beta-depleted transplantation in children. The authors prepared the TCRbeta library with unique molecular identifiers. TCRdb re-called the PCR reads through MiXCR, storing one row per CDR3 protein. The table shows about 600,000 distinct CDR3 sequences, with roughly 10% occurring only once. The sequencing used PBMCs from the stem cell graft donor, collected from the stem cell graft. The receptors come from a human donor who donated a stem cell graft to a child with acute myeloid leukemia.

This clonotype was recorded many times. The rearrangement links TRBV7-2 to TRBJ2-3; 12 bases agree with TRBD2. Germline V gene sequence: CDR1 SGHTA, CDR2 FQGNSA. V was clipped by 5 bases and J by 0 bases; unmatched bases: 3. This CDR3 spans 16 amino acids. The CDR3 DNA follows: TGTGCCAGCAGCCCCGGACTAGCGGGAAGCACAGATACGCAGTATTTT. Its protein is CASSPGLAGSTDTQYF.

This rearrangement joins TRBV7-8 to TRBJ2-2; D gene uncertain. Per the germline V gene, CDR1 is SGHVS and CDR2 is FQNEAQ. V lost 4 bases and J lost 7, with 13 bases in between. CDR3 length: 14 residues. The CDR3: CASSSSDLGGELFF. The DNA of the CDR3 is TGTGCCAGCAGCTCATCGGACCTGGGCGGGGAGCTGTTTTTT.

The chain has TRBV2 and TRBJ1-1, with 10 bases lining up with TRBD1. The CDR3 consists of 18 residues. Germline V gives CDR1 SNHLY, CDR2 FYNNEI. The V gene end was trimmed by 6 bases and the J gene end by 5 bases; junction bases not matched to a gene: 18. The CDR3 nucleotides are TGTGCCAGCAGGGGTAGGGGGACAGGGGTATATTTGGAGACTGAAGCTTTCTTT. The encoded protein is CASRGRGTGVYLETEAFF. The full variable domain, in which reference TRBV2 and TRBJ1-1 provide the parts outside the CDR3, is EPEVTQTPSHQVTQMGQEVILRCVPISNHLYFYWYRQILGQKVEFLVSFYNNEISEKSEIFDDQFSVERPDGSNFTLKIRSTKLEDSAMYFCASRGRGTGVYLETEAFFGQGTRLTVV.

In this sample, this clonotype turned up a few times. The chain employs TRBV7-2 and TRBJ2-1; 8 bases map to TRBD1. There are 12 residues in the CDR3. Looked up from germline, CDR1 is SGHTA and CDR2 is FQGNSA. The J segment lost 15 bases and the V segment lost 0 bases, leaving 4 bases of the junction unmatched. CDR3 in amino acids: CASSLAAGGPFF. The CDR3 DNA follows: TGTGCCAGCAGCTTAGCTGCAGGGGGCCCGTTCTTC.

The chain employs TRBV20-1 and TRBJ1-1; 7 nucleotides match TRBD1. J lost 0 bases, V lost 5 bases, and 6 bases had no gene match. The CDR3 covers 14 residues. Germline values: CDR1 DFQATT, CDR2 SNEGSKA (reference sequence). The chain's CDR3 is CSAQRGQLNTEAFF. The DNA for the CDR3 is TGCAGTGCTCAGAGGGGGCAACTGAACACTGAAGCTTTCTTT.